This entry lists 27 T cell receptor beta chains sequenced from one sample in a study of blood T cells in healthy people across ages. Primed by a sample-barcoded 5' primer and a J-beta primer mix, a second PCR proceeded for about 6 to 11 cycles. TCRdb passed the 5' RACE reads through MiXCR, listing each CDR3 protein once. There are 550,000 to 750,000 distinct CDR3 sequences in the sample; more than 20% occur only once, and roughly 3.6% lies in the top ten. Sequenced sample: blood. The receptors here all came from a man aged 65 to 79 in good health.

In this sample, this clonotype turned up a few times. V usage is TRBV27 and J usage is TRBJ2-1; 10 bases map to TRBD1. This CDR3 has 14 amino acids. J lost 6 bases, V lost 5 bases, and 4 bases had no gene match. CDR1 is MNHEY, CDR2 SMNVEV, per germline (reference sequence). This CDR3 is CASSGTGDGNEQFF. The CDR3 DNA reads TGTGCCAGCAGTGGGACAGGGGATGGCAATGAGCAGTTCTTC.

This rearrangement joins TRBV29-1 to TRBJ1-5; a weak D match, TRBD1 (5 bases). The CDR3 has 13 amino acids. The V and J ends lost 4 bases and 0 bases respectively, with 7 bases between them. Germline values: CDR1 SQVTM, CDR2 ANQGSEA. CDR3 sequence (DNA): TGCAGCGTTGCCAGGGATAGCAATCAGCCCCAGCATTTT. It codes for CSVARDSNQPQHF.

The chain carries TRBV20-1 and TRBJ2-6; TRBD1 is a possible D gene (6 bases). Per germline, CDR1 DFQATT and CDR2 SNEGSKA (reference sequence). The CDR3 has 14 residues. Trimming cost V 6 bases and J 0 bases, with 9 bases left between them. The DNA for the CDR3 is TGCAGTGCCTCGGACAGCTCTGGGGCCAACGTCCTGACTTTC. Translating it yields CSASDSSGANVLTF.

The chain has TRBV6-1 and TRBJ2-2, with 8 bases matching TRBD2. This CDR3 comprises 16 residues. Per the germline V gene, CDR1 is MNHNS and CDR2 is SASEGT. V trimming: 2 bases; J trimming: 10 bases; junction bases outside the gene matches: 12. CDR3 in amino acids: CASSETLGGGLEELFF. DNA for the CDR3: TGTGCCAGCAGTGAAACCCTCGGGGGGGGATTAGAGGAGCTGTTTTTT.

Worth noting for this clonotype: A much larger clone differs from this one at a single base, so this may be a read error. V gene TRBV27 combines with J gene TRBJ2-5; 7 bases agree with TRBD1. CDR1 and CDR2 (germline): MNHEY, SMNVEV (reference sequence). This CDR3 has 13 residues. CDR3 loop: CVSSQGQAGEQYF. CDR3 coding DNA: TGTGTCAGCAGCCAAGGACAGGCTGGAGAGCAGTACTTC.

This clonotype occurred many times. CDR3 in DNA: TGTGCCAGCAGTGTTGGGACTACATACAATGAGCAGTTCTTC. This encodes CASSVGTTYNEQFF. The V gene is TRBV6-5, the J gene TRBJ2-1; TRBD2 aligns across 7 bases. Germline loops: CDR1 MNHEY, CDR2 SVGAGI. There are 14 residues in the CDR3. Trimming cost V 5 bases and J 4 bases; bases outside gene matches: 5.

V is TRBV12-3 or TRBV12-4 and J is TRBJ1-4; the D is unclear. V gave up 0 bases and J gave up 3 bases, with 8 bases separating them. The length of the CDR3 is 15 residues. Here the CDR3 reads CASSLARGANEKLFF. DNA for the CDR3: TGTGCCAGCAGTTTAGCGCGGGGAGCTAATGAAAAACTGTTTTTT.

This clonotype was observed at least ten times. This chain joins TRBV20-1 and TRBJ2-1; D assignment may be TRBD1 or TRBD2 (5 bases each). The germline CDR1 and CDR2 sequences are DFQATT and SNEGSKA (reference sequence). The CDR3 spans 15 residues. Trimming left V 5 bases short and J 4 bases short, with 18 bases between. The CDR3 loop reads CSASRPGHRYNEQFF. The CDR3 DNA reads as TGCAGTGCTTCCCGTCCGGGGCACCGTTACAATGAGCAGTTCTTC.

This clonotype was found many times. The J gene is TRBJ2-2, the V gene TRBV7-2, with a possible D match to TRBD1 (5 bases). This CDR3 is built from 14 residues. Per the germline V gene, CDR1 is SGHTA and CDR2 is FQGNSA. V lost 6 bases and J lost 0, with 8 bases in between. The CDR3, as DNA: TGTGCCAGCAGAAGGACACCGAACACCGGGGAGCTGTTTTTT. As protein: CASRRTPNTGELFF.

The V gene is TRBV20-1, the J gene TRBJ2-3, with 13 bases aligning to TRBD2. The CDR3 extends over 14 amino acids. With 5 bases clipped from V and 5 bases from J, the junction kept 4 bases outside the gene matches. CDR1 and CDR2 from the germline V gene are DFQATT and SNEGSKA (reference sequence). In nucleotides, the CDR3 is TGCAGTGCTGGGACTAGCGGGAAGAAAGATACGCAGTATTTT. Translation: CSAGTSGKKDTQYF.

The V call is TRBV5-1, the J call TRBJ1-6; 7 positions agree with TRBD1. Germline assignment: CDR1 SGHRS and CDR2 YFSETQ. V was pared by 4 bases and J by 11 bases, with 6 bases of the junction left unmatched. This CDR3 spans 13 amino acids. CDR3 nucleotides: TGCGCCAGCAGCGCCGGACAGGATGCACCCCTCCACTTT. Protein sequence: CASSAGQDAPLHF.

The V call is TRBV5-6, the J call TRBJ2-7; D gene ambiguous. Trimming left V 4 bases short and J 1 base short, with 12 bases between. The CDR3 runs 14 residues. Germline CDR1 reads SGHDT; CDR2 reads YYEEEE. The DNA for the CDR3 is TGTGCCAGCAGCAGATTAGGATTTTCCTACGAGCAGTACTTC. Residues: CASSRLGFSYEQYF.

This clonotype was seen only a few times. Given a much more abundant clone one base away, this may be a read error. The chain employs TRBV6-5 and TRBJ1-1; D not certain. Germline loops: CDR1 MNHEY, CDR2 SVGAGI. The CDR3 is made up of 14 amino acids. The CDR3 is CACSPETGNTEAFF. DNA of the CDR3: TGTGCCTGCAGCCCCGAGACTGGGAACACTGAAGCTTTCTTT.

This clonotype was counted many times. The DNA of the CDR3 is TGTGCCAGCAGCTTAGGGGCGGTGTCAGAAGAGACCCAGTACTTC. This codes for CASSLGAVSEETQYF. J is TRBJ2-5 and V is TRBV11-2, with no clear D. The V and J ends lost 1 base and 3 bases respectively, with 12 bases between them. Per the germline V gene, CDR1 is SGHAT and CDR2 is FQNNGV. The CDR3 is 15 residues long. Filled out from reference TRBV11-2 and TRBJ2-5, the complete variable domain reads EAGVAQSPRYKIIEKRQSVAFWCNPISGHATLYWYQQILGQGPKLLIQFQNNGVVDDSQLPKDRFSAERLKGVDSTLKIQPAKLEDSAVYLCASSLGAVSEETQYFGPGTRLLVL.

In this sample, this clonotype turned up a few times. The chain has TRBV9 and TRBJ2-7, with D perhaps given as TRBD1 or TRBD2 (6 bases each). The end of the DNA aligns better with TRBJ2-5, so the J call may be wrong. CDR1 and CDR2 (germline): SGDLS, YYNGEE. CDR3 length: 15 residues. The CDR3 nucleotides are TGTGCCAGCAGCGTTCGAGGGGGGCGCCAAGAGACCCAGTACTTC. It is translated as CASSVRGGRQETQYF.

The chain recombines TRBV20-1 with TRBJ2-1; 10 bases are shared with TRBD1. This CDR3 spans 15 amino acids. Losses at the gene ends were 0 bases for V and 3 bases for J; bases not matched to a gene: 2. Germline V gene sequence: CDR1 DFQATT, CDR2 SNEGSKA (reference sequence). The CDR3 spells CSARDGDRGYNEQFF. CDR3 DNA sequence: TGCAGTGCTAGAGATGGGGACAGGGGCTACAATGAGCAGTTCTTC.

The chain recombines TRBV28 with TRBJ2-5; 11 bases fit TRBD2. The last part of the DNA fits TRBJ2-1 better; the J call may be wrong. The CDR3 runs 16 residues. The germline CDR1 and CDR2 sequences are MDHEN and SYDVKM. The CDR3 bases are TGTGCCAGCAGTTACGCCCGACTAGCGGGAAACAATGAGCAGTTCTTC. It is translated as CASSYARLAGNNEQFF.

The chain has TRBV12-3 or TRBV12-4 and TRBJ1-2; D ambiguous. This CDR3 comprises 11 residues. V was pared by 0 bases and J by 6 bases, with 2 bases between. The CDR3 region is CASSLAHGYTF. The DNA of the CDR3 is TGTGCCAGCAGTTTAGCGCATGGCTACACCTTC.

There are a few counts of this clonotype. The chain joins TRBV6-1 to TRBJ2-3; 8 bases line up with TRBD1. Germline CDR1 MNHNS, CDR2 SASEGT. The trim removed 6 bases at V and 5 bases at J, leaving 13 bases unmatched. This CDR3 comprises 16 residues. The CDR3 sequence: CASRTLTGTGIDTQYF. Written as DNA, the CDR3 is TGTGCCAGCAGGACCCTTACCGGGACAGGAATAGATACGCAGTATTTT.

This clonotype showed up just a few times. CDR3 amino acids: CSAIADRAIDGYTF. The CDR3 DNA follows: TGCAGTGCAATCGCGGACAGGGCGATCGATGGCTACACCTTC. The gene calls are TRBV20-1 and TRBJ1-2; 8 bases are a match to TRBD1. V was pared by 6 bases and J by 6 bases, with 12 bases of the junction left unmatched. The CDR3 has 14 residues. The germline gives CDR1 DFQATT, CDR2 SNEGSKA (reference sequence).

This clonotype was recorded at least ten times. The chain combines TRBV3-1 with TRBJ2-7, with D unresolved. V was trimmed by 0 bases and J by 3 bases, leaving 6 bases between them. The CDR3 runs 13 residues. Germline CDR1 and CDR2: LGHDT and YNNKEL (reference sequence). For the CDR3, the DNA is TGTGCCAGCAGCCAAGATCACGGCTACGAGCAGTACTTC. It encodes CASSQDHGYEQYF.

This clonotype was detected many times. This chain uses TRBV29-1 with TRBJ2-5; tentatively, D is TRBD1 (6 bases). The length of the CDR3 is 14 residues. V lost 4 bases and J 4 bases, leaving 16 bases between the germline ends. CDR1 and CDR2 from the germline V gene are SQVTM and ANQGSEA. CDR3 nucleotide sequence: TGCAGCGTTGGGGACCTTTCCAGGGGAGAGACCCAGTACTTC. It codes for CSVGDLSRGETQYF.

This clonotype was seen a few times. The genes are TRBV7-9 and TRBJ2-1; 9 bases map to TRBD2. Unmatched junction bases numbered 6, after V lost 3 bases and J lost 6 bases. Per germline, CDR1 SEHNR and CDR2 FQNEAQ (reference sequence). CDR3 length: 15 amino acids. In nucleotides, the CDR3 is TGTGCCAGCAGCTTGTCTAGCGGGACTGGCAATGAGCAGTTCTTC. Translating gives CASSLSSGTGNEQFF.

This clonotype appeared many times. The V call is TRBV7-2, the J call TRBJ1-2; D is perhaps TRBD1 (5 bases). With 1 base removed from V and 6 bases from J, the gap between germline ends came to 18 bases. This CDR3 contains 16 residues. CDR1 and CDR2 from the germline V gene are SGHTA and FQGNSA. The CDR3 protein is CASSLVTTQARDGYTF. In DNA form, the CDR3 reads TGTGCCAGCAGCTTAGTAACAACACAGGCAAGAGATGGCTACACCTTC. Drawing the rest from reference TRBV7-2 and TRBJ1-2, the complete variable domain is GAGVSQSPSNKVTEKGKDVELRCDPISGHTALYWYRQSLGQGLEFLIYFQGNSAPDKSGLPSDRFSAERTGGSVSTLTIQRTQQEDSAVYLCASSLVTTQARDGYTFGSGTRLTVV.

The CDR3 is CASSRDRGTEQYF. The CDR3 coding sequence is TGTGCCAGCAGTCGTGACAGGGGGACCGAGCAGTACTTC. This chain links TRBV12-3 or TRBV12-4 with TRBJ2-7; 9 nucleotides agree with TRBD1. There are 13 residues in the CDR3. Trimming cost V 5 bases and J 6 bases; bases outside gene matches: 5.

V is TRBV6-6 and J is TRBJ2-3, with D maybe TRBD1 (6 bases). This CDR3 is built from 16 residues. From germline, CDR1 is MNHNY and CDR2 SVGAGI (reference sequence). Trimming took 5 bases from V and 1 from J, leaving 16 bases between them. The CDR3 DNA is TGTGCCAGCAGTCCAAATGGGGGCGAAGGCACAGATACGCAGTATTTT. Translation: CASSPNGGEGTDTQYF.

This clonotype showed up many times. The chain carries TRBV7-6 and TRBJ2-1; D call uncertain. In germline, CDR1 is SGHVS, CDR2 FNYEAQ. V was trimmed by 2 bases and J by 0 bases, leaving 11 bases between them. The CDR3 spans 16 residues. Here the CDR3 DNA reads TGTGCCAGCAGCTTATTCGGCGAGAGCTCCTACAATGAGCAGTTCTTC. Translating gives CASSLFGESSYNEQFF.